This T cell receptor beta chain was captured in a study of blood T cell repertoires in COVID-19. Whole-study context: PBMCs, B-cell-depleted T cells, or T cells were the source of the cDNA or gDNA that made up the material.

Under the authors' procedure: Using reference gene primer amplification, nucleated cell counts were estimated. TCRdb's table, derived via immunoSEQ multiplex PCR, lists solely in-frame clones and lacks some. V, J and clone size are those of that table, while D and trimming were read from the DNA. The sample contains 190,000 or so clones, 80% to 90% of which appear only once. This clone was seen more than once but under ten times. V dropped 0 bases and J dropped 1; count of bases not matched to a gene: 13. Germline-derived CDR1 and CDR2 are LGHNA and YNFKEQ. The CDR3 is 20 amino acids. Participants spanned ages about 18 to 100 years and resided in fewer than 30 US areas. Assignments of participants to cohorts depended upon their own reported clinical history.

The chain couples TRBV4-2 to TRBJ2-3; 10 bases map to TRBD2. The sequenced sample consisted of PBMCs or T cells enriched from blood (not recorded which). The TCR sequence derives from a man aged 40-50 years who had recovered from COVID-19. The CDR3 loop is CASSQDHAEASGGRTDTQYF. The CDR3 DNA follows: TGTGCCAGCAGCCAAGACCACGCCGAGGCTAGCGGGGGCCGCACAGATACGCAGTATTTT.